This record covers a single T cell receptor beta chain. The sort gate was single viable CD3+CD4+CD8-CD45RO+ cells for memory CD4+ T cells. CD4+ T cells were isolated by positive magnetic selection. The J segment lost 6 bases and the V segment lost 4 bases, leaving 4 bases of the junction unmatched. The length of the CDR3 is 12 residues. The germline V gene encodes CDR1 SQVTM and CDR2 ANQGSEA. TCRdb's copy holds only in-frame clones and misses some; the assay was immunoSEQ multiplex PCR. This sample yields 52,000 or so clones, of which 70% to 85% are seen a single time; approximately 0.55% belongs to the top ten. These data originate in a study of memory CD4+ T cells and cytomegalovirus serostatus. The wider study: Donors were healthy Belgian adults, fewer than ten CMV seropositive and around 24 seronegative.

The specimen sequenced was memory CD4+ T cells from blood. The J gene is TRBJ2-3, the V gene TRBV29-1; TRBD1 matches 7 bases. The source is an adult in good health and CMV-seronegative. CDR3 DNA: TGCAGCGTTGTAGAGGGGGCCGATACGCAGTATTTT. Protein sequence: CSVVEGADTQYF.